The following is a TCR beta chain sequence with its context. The antigen is not known. At the DNA level, this CDR3 is encoded by other sequences in the same sample as well. Using immunoSEQ multiplex PCR, the repertoire was profiled, and TCRdb retains in-frame clones only, with some absent. The data show about 120,000 clones, with 58% seen just once and approximately 35% held by the top ten. The data stem from a study of cytotoxic CD8 clonotypes in ibrutinib-treated CLL. About the study: Partial response occurred in 24 patients and complete response in 2; at median approximately 65 months, around 15 remained remitted and 12 progressed. Samples yielded averages of around 280,000 productive templates and almost 95,000 productive rearrangements. Study-wide points: At progression, clonality fell back toward baseline after rising at ibrutinib response. Sustained-remission patients were sampled at different times than progressing patients were.

Germline CDR1 is SGHNT and CDR2 is YYREEE (reference sequence). CDR3 length: 14 residues. J lost 2 bases, V lost 4 bases, and 4 bases had no gene match. The sequence was collected from a human donor with chronic lymphocytic leukemia. The sample was PBMCs, taken after 24 months of ibrutinib treatment. This chain joins TRBV5-4 and TRBJ1-2, with 8 nucleotides matching TRBD1. The DNA of the CDR3 is TGTGCCAGCAGCCTAAACAGGGGGAACTATGGCTACACCTTC. Its translation is CASSLNRGNYGYTF. Filled out from reference TRBV5-4 and TRBJ1-2, the complete variable domain reads ETGVTQSPTHLIKTRGQQVTLRCSSQSGHNTVSWYQQALGQGPQFIFQYYREEENGRGNFPPRFSGLQFPNYSSELNVNALELDDSALYLCASSLNRGNYGYTFGSGTRLTVV.